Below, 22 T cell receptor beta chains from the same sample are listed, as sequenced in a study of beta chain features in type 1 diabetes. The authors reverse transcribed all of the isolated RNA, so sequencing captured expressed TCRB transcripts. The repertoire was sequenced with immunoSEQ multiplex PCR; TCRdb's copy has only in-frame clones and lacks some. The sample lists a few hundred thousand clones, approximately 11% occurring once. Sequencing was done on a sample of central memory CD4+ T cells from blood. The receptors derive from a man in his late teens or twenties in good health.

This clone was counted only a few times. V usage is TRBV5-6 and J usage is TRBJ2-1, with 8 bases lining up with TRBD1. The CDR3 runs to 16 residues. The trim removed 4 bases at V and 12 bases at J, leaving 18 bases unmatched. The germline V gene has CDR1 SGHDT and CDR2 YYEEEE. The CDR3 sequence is CASSPQIRTGFSVQFF. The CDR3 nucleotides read TGTGCCAGCAGCCCCCAGATCAGGACAGGGTTTTCGGTGCAGTTCTTC. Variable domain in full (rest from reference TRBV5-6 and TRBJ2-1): DAGVTQSPTHLIKTRGQQVTLRCSPKSGHDTVSWYQQALGQGPQFIFQYYEEEERQRGNFPDRFSGHQFPNYSSELNVNALLLGDSALYLCASSPQIRTGFSVQFFGPGTRLTVL.

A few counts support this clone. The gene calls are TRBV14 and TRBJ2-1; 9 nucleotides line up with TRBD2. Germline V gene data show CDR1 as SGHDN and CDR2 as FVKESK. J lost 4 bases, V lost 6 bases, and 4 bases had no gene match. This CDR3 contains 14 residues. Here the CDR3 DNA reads TGTGCCAGCAGATTGACTAGCGGATACAATGAGCAGTTCTTC. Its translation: CASRLTSGYNEQFF. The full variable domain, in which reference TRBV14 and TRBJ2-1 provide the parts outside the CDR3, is EAGVTQFPSHSVIEKGQTVTLRCDPISGHDNLYWYRRVMGKEIKFLLHFVKESKQDESGMPNNRFLAERTGGTYSTLKVQPAELEDSGVYFCASRLTSGYNEQFFGPGTRLTVL.

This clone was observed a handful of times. CDR3 loop: CASSLVGDEQFF. The CDR3 nucleotides are TGTGCCAGCAGCTTAGTGGGCGATGAGCAGTTCTTC. The genes are TRBV11-3 and TRBJ2-1; D unresolved. The CDR3 loop spans 12 amino acids. CDR1 SGHNT and CDR2 YENEEA come from the germline V gene. V lost 1 base, J lost 8 bases, and 6 bases lay in between. Based on the CDR3 plus reference TRBV11-3 and TRBJ2-1, the full variable domain is EAGVVQSPRYKIIEKKQPVAFWCNPISGHNTLYWYLQNLGQGPELLIRYENEEAVDDSQLPKDRFSAERLKGVDSTLKIQPAELGDSAVYLCASSLVGDEQFFGPGTRLTVL.

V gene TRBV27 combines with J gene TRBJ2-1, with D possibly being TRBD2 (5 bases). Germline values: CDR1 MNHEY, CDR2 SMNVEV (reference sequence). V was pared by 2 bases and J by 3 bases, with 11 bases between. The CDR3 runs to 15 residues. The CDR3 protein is CASSLPPGNYNEQFF. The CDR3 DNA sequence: TGTGCCAGCAGTTTACCCCCCGGGAACTACAATGAGCAGTTCTTC.

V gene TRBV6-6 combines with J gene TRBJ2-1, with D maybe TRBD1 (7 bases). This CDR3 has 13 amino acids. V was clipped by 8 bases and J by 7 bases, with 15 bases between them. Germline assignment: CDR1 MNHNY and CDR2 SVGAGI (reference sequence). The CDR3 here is CASRTGAGNEQFF. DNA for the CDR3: TGTGCCAGCCGTACAGGGGCGGGGAATGAGCAGTTCTTC.

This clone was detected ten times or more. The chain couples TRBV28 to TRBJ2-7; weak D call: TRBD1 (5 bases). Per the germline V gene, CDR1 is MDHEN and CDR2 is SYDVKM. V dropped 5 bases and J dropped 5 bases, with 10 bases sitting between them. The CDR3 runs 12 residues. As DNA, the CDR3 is TGTGCCAGCAGTCGCCAGGGTAACGAGCAGTACTTC. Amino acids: CASSRQGNEQYF.

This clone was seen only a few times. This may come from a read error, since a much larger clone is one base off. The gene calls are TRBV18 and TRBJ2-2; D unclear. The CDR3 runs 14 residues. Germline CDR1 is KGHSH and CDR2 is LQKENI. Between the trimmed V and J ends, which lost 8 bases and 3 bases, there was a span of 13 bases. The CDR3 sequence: CASAQTQYTGELFF. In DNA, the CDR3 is TGTGCCAGCGCACAGACACAGTACACCGGGGAGCTGTTTTTT.

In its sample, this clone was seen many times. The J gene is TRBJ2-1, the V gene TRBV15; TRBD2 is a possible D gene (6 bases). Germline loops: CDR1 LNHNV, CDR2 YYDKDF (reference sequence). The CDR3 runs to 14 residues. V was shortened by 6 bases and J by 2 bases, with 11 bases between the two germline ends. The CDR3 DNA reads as TGTGCCACCAGTTGGAGGGAAGCCTACAATGAGCAGTTCTTC. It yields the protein CATSWREAYNEQFF. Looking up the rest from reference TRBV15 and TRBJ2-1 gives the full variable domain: DAMVIQNPRYQVTQFGKPVTLSCSQTLNHNVMYWYQQKSSQAPKLLFHYYDKDFNNEADTPDNFQSRRPNTSFCFLDIRSPGLGDTAMYLCATSWREAYNEQFFGPGTRLTVL.

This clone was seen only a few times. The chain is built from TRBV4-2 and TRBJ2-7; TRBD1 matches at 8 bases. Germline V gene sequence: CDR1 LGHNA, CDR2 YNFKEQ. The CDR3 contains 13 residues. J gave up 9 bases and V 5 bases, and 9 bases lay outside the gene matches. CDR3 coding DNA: TGTGCCAGCAGCACAGGACAGGGAGAGGTGCAGTACTTC. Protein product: CASSTGQGEVQYF.

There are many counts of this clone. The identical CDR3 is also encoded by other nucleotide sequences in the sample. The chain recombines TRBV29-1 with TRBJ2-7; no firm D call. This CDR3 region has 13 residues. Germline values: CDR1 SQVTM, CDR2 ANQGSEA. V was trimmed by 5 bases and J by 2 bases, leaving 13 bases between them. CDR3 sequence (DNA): TGCAGCGTTAGGGCGGACGGAGCCTACGAGCAGTACTTC. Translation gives CSVRADGAYEQYF.

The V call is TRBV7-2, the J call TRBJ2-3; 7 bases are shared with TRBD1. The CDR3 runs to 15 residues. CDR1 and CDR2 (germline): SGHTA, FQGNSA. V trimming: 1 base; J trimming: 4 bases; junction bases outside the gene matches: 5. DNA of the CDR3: TGTGCCAGCAGCTTAGAGGGCAGGGGGTCAGATACGCAGTATTTT. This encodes CASSLEGRGSDTQYF.

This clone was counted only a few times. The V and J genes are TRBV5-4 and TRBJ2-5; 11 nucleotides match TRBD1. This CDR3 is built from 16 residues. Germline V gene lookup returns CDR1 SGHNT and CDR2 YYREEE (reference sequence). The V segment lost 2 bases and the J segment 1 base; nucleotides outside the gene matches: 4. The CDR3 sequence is CASSFTGTGGQETQYF. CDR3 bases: TGTGCCAGCAGCTTTACCGGGACAGGGGGCCAAGAGACCCAGTACTTC.

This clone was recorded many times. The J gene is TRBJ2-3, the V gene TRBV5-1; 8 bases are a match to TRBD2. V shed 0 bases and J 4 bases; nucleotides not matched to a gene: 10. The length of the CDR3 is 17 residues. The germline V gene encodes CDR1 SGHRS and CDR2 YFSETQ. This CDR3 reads CASSLESSGTTADTQYF. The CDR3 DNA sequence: TGCGCCAGCAGCTTGGAGAGTAGCGGGACGACCGCAGATACGCAGTATTTT.

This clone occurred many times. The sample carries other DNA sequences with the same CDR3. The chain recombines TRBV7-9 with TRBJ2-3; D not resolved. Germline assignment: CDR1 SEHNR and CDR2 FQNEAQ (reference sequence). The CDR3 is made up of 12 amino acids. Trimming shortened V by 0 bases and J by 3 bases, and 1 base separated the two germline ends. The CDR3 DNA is TGTGCCAGCAGCTTAGCGACAGATACGCAGTATTTT. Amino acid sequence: CASSLATDTQYF.

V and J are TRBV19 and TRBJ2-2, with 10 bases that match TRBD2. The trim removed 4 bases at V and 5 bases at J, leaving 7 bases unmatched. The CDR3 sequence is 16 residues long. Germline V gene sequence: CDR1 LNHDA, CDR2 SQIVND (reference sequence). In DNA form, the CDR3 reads TGTGCCAGTAGTAGCATTCGGACTAGCGGTACCGGGGAGCTGTTTTTT. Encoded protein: CASSSIRTSGTGELFF.

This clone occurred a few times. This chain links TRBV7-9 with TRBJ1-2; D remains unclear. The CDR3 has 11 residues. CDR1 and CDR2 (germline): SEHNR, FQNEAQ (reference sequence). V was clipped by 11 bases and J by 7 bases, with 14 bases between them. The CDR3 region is CAGQPRVGYTF. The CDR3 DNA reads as TGTGCCGGGCAGCCCAGAGTTGGCTACACCTTC. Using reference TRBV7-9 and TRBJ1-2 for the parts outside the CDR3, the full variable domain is DTGVSQNPRHKITKRGQNVTFRCDPISEHNRLYWYRQTLGQGPEFLTYFQNEAQLEKSRLLSDRFSAERPKGSFSTLEIQRTEQGDSAMYLCAGQPRVGYTFGSGTRLTVV.

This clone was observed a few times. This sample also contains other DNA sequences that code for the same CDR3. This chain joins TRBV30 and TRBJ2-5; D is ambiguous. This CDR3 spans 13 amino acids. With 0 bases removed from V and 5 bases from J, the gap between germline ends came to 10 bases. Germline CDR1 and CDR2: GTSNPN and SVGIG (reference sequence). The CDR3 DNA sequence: TGTGCCTGGAGTGTACGAGTCCGCGAGACCCAGTACTTC. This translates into CAWSVRVRETQYF.

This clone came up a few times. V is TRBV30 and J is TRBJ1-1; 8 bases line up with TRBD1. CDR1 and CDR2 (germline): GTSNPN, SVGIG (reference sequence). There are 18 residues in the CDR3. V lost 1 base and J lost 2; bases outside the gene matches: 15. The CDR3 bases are TGTGCCTGGAGTGCCCCGCGCCGTGGGACAGGCCGTAACACTGAAGCTTTCTTT. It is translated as CAWSAPRRGTGRNTEAFF.

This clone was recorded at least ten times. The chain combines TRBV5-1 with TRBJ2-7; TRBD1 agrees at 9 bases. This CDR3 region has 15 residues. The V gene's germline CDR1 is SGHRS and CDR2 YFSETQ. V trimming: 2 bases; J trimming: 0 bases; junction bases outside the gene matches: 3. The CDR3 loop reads CASSFLDRGSYEQYF. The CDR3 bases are TGCGCCAGCAGCTTTCTGGACAGGGGCTCCTACGAGCAGTACTTC.

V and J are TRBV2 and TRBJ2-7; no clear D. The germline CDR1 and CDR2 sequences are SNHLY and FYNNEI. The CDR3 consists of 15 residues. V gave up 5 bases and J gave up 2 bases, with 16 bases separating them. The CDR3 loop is CASSTYPGRAYEQYF. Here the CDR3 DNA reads TGTGCCAGCAGTACCTATCCCGGCAGAGCCTACGAGCAGTACTTC.

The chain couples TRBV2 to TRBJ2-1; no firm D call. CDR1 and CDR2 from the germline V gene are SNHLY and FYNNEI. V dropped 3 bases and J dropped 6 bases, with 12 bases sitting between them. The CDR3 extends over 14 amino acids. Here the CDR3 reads CASSEQTGANEQFF. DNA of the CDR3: TGTGCCAGCAGTGAGCAGACTGGTGCCAATGAGCAGTTCTTC.

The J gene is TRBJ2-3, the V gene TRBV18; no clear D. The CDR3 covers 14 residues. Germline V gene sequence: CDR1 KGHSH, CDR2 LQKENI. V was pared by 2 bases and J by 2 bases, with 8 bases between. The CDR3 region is CASSPNTYTDTQYF. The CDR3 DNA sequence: TGTGCCAGCTCACCAAATACCTACACAGATACGCAGTATTTT.